This T cell receptor beta chain comes out of a study of T cells in Graves' hyperthyroidism and ophthalmopathy. Study-level findings and limits: Researchers report that a 13 V-J model separated ophthalmopathy from stable hyperthyroidism.

It was RNA transcripts that yielded the amplified TCR beta CDR3 regions. First-round RT-PCR targeting the TCR CDR3 was performed with the HTBI primer set. MiXCR was run by TCRdb on the multiplex PCR reads, yielding one entry per CDR3 protein. The sample lists about 290,000 distinct CDR3 sequences, around 13% seen once, with under 8% in the top ten. This clonotype was observed at least ten times. What it binds is not known. Stable Graves' hyperthyroidism denoted no ophthalmopathy progression over 18 months. Patients between 18 and 65 years old had hyperthyroidism, newly diagnosed and lasting under 2 months. PBMCs were derived from roughly 9.6 ml fresh peripheral blood. The ends were cut back, 2 bases at V and 4 bases at J, with 12 bases in the middle. Per the germline V gene, CDR1 is MDHEN and CDR2 is SYDVKM. CDR3 length equals 14 residues.

This TCR derives from a woman aged 40-49 years with Graves' hyperthyroidism. This chain links TRBV28 with TRBJ2-7; D possibly corresponds to TRBD1 (6 bases). Sequenced input: blood. CDR3 bases: TGTGCCAGCAGTTTACTTCAGGGGTGGTACGAGCAGTACTTC. This codes for CASSLLQGWYEQYF.